The 10 T cell receptor beta chains below all came from one sample that was sequenced in a study of Tregs in tolerant kidney transplant recipients. TCRdb keeps only in-frame clones here, not all; method: immunoSEQ multiplex PCR. This table holds fewer than 45,000 clones, around 95% found once. Their antigens remain unidentified. Sequenced: Tregs from blood cultured with allogeneic cells. The source is a human donor in good health.

The rearrangement uses TRBV10-3 and TRBJ2-7, with D perhaps matching TRBD2 (6 bases). The CDR3 totals 12 residues. In germline, CDR1 is ENHRY, CDR2 SYGVKD. Trimming pared 5 bases from V and 3 bases from J, leaving 8 bases between. The CDR3 loop reads CAISISGYEQYF. In DNA, the CDR3 is TGTGCCATCAGTATTAGCGGCTACGAGCAGTACTTC.

This clone was found once. The chain joins TRBV19 to TRBJ1-4, with unresolved D. Germline V gene lookup returns CDR1 LNHDA and CDR2 SQIVND (reference sequence). This CDR3 is built from 13 residues. The ends were cut back, 5 bases at V and 4 bases at J, with 8 bases in the middle. The CDR3 nucleotides are TGTGCCAGTAGTTTCGGGGTTAATGAAAAACTGTTTTTT. As protein: CASSFGVNEKLFF.

The rearrangement links TRBV27 to TRBJ1-5, with D possibly matching TRBD1 (5 bases). Trimming stripped 3 bases from V and 5 bases from J, with 11 bases between. CDR1 is MNHEY and CDR2 is SMNVEV in the germline V gene (reference sequence). CDR3 length: 14 amino acids. The CDR3 sequence: CASSFRGSDQPQHF. DNA for the CDR3: TGTGCCAGCAGTTTCCGGGGGTCGGATCAGCCCCAGCATTTT.

The chain links TRBV20-1 to TRBJ2-5; D not resolved. Trimming left V 0 bases short and J 9 bases short, with 8 bases between. From germline, CDR1 is DFQATT and CDR2 SNEGSKA (reference sequence). The CDR3 extends over 11 amino acids. Written as DNA, the CDR3 is TGCAGTGCTAGAGACCGACGGTCCCAGTACTTC. Protein: CSARDRRSQYF.

The chain is built from TRBV5-1 and TRBJ1-1, with 7 bases aligning to TRBD1. The CDR3 sequence is 15 residues long. Germline trimming cut 4 bases from V and 1 base from J; bases unmatched to any gene: 7. Germline loops: CDR1 SGHRS, CDR2 YFSETQ. The CDR3 DNA follows: TGCGCCAGCAGCCCAGGGGGTACGGGGAACACTGAAGCTTTCTTT. Encoded protein: CASSPGGTGNTEAFF.

The chain has TRBV29-1 and TRBJ2-3, with D unclear. The V and J ends lost 4 bases and 0 bases respectively, with 11 bases between them. The CDR3 is 14 amino acids. Germline V gene data show CDR1 as SQVTM and CDR2 as ANQGSEA. This CDR3 is CSVGTVSSTDTQYF. Written as DNA, the CDR3 is TGCAGCGTTGGGACCGTCTCTAGCACAGATACGCAGTATTTT.

The V gene is TRBV5-1, the J gene TRBJ1-1; a possible D gene is TRBD1 (5 bases). Germline lookup yields CDR1 SGHRS and CDR2 YFSETQ. The CDR3 contains 18 residues. Trimming took 0 bases from V and 2 from J, leaving 20 bases between them. For the CDR3, the DNA is TGCGCCAGCAGCTTGGGAGGTAGCGGAGGGGCCCTCAACACTGAAGCTTTCTTT. This gives the protein CASSLGGSGGALNTEAFF.

V gene TRBV5-1 combines with J gene TRBJ2-3; no reliable D call. The CDR3 has 14 amino acids. Trimming shortened V by 1 base and J by 1 base, and 7 bases separated the two germline ends. Germline CDR1 reads SGHRS; CDR2 reads YFSETQ. This CDR3 reads CASSLTPRTDTQYF. Here the CDR3 DNA reads TGCGCCAGCAGCTTGACTCCCCGCACAGATACGCAGTATTTT.

CDR3 loop: CASSYFGQGGYNEQFF. The CDR3 DNA sequence: TGTGCCAGCTCCTATTTTGGACAGGGGGGCTACAATGAGCAGTTCTTC. The chain employs TRBV18 and TRBJ2-1, with TRBD1 matching over 10 bases. J gave up 3 bases and V 6 bases, and 8 bases lay outside the gene matches. From germline, CDR1 is KGHSH and CDR2 LQKENI. The CDR3 totals 16 residues.

The genes are TRBV18 and TRBJ2-1; D may correspond to TRBD1 or TRBD2 (5 bases each). Germline V CDR1 and CDR2: KGHSH, LQKENI. The CDR3 is made up of 17 amino acids. V dropped 4 bases and J dropped 2 bases, with 18 bases sitting between them. The CDR3 DNA is TGTGCCAGCTCACGGCAGGGAACCCTCGGGACCTACAATGAGCAGTTCTTC. Its translation: CASSRQGTLGTYNEQFF.